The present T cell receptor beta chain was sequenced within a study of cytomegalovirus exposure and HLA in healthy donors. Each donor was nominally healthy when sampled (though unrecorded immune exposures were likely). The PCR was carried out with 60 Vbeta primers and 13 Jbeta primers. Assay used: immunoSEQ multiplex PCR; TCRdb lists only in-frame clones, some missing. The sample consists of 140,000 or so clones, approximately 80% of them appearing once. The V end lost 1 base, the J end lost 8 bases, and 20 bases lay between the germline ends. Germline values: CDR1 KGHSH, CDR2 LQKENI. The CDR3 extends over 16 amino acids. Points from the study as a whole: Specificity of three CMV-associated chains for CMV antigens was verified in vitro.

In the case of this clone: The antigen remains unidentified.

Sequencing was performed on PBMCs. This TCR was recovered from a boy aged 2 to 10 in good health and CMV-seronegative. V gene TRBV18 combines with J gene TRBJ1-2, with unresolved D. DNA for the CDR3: TGTGCCAGCTCACCACTTGGACCGCCGGGAACATGGGGCTACACCTTC. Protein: CASSPLGPPGTWGYTF.